These 16 T cell receptor beta chains share one sample of origin, sequenced in a study of T cell responses to AZD1222 COVID-19 vaccine. TCRdb's copy holds only in-frame clones and misses some; the assay was immunoSEQ multiplex PCR. The sample lists 150,000 or so clones; about 90% were seen once. Here the sequenced sample was peripheral blood, taken on day 0 of AZD1222 vaccination. The receptors were gathered from an adult in good health.

DNA of the CDR3: TGTGCCAGCAGTTCAACCAGGGGGGACACTGAAGCTTTCTTT. Encoded protein: CASSSTRGDTEAFF. The chain carries TRBV28 and TRBJ1-1; TRBD1 matches at 7 bases. This CDR3 has 14 amino acids. V gave up 4 bases and J gave up 3 bases; unmatched junction bases: 5. Germline assignment: CDR1 MDHEN and CDR2 SYDVKM.

The chain has TRBV5-4 and TRBJ2-7; 10 bases line up with TRBD2. The CDR3 consists of 15 residues. Germline V CDR1 and CDR2: SGHNT, YYREEE (reference sequence). V trimming: 2 bases; J trimming: 4 bases; junction bases outside the gene matches: 6. CDR3 sequence reads: CASSLTSGVLYEQYF. The CDR3, as DNA: TGTGCCAGCAGCTTAACTAGCGGGGTTTTATACGAGCAGTACTTC.

In this sample, this clone turned up once. One end of the junction is discordant with germline, which a read error may explain. This chain links TRBV7-7 with TRBJ2-2, with D possibly called TRBD1 or TRBD2 (6 bases each). This CDR3 spans 15 amino acids. The germline CDR1 and CDR2 sequences are SSHAT and FNYEAQ (reference sequence). This CDR3 is CASSLDGGSTGELFF. CDR3 DNA sequence: TGTGCTAGCAGCCTAGACGGGGGCAGCACCGGGGAGCTGTTTTTT.

The genes are TRBV25-1 and TRBJ1-1, with a tentative D call TRBD1 (6 bases). The germline V gene has CDR1 MGHDK and CDR2 SYGVNS. The CDR3 covers 12 residues. The V end lost 7 bases, the J end lost 0 bases, and 6 bases lay between the germline ends. CDR3 sequence reads: CASKGVNTEAFF. The CDR3 DNA follows: TGTGCCAGCAAGGGGGTGAACACTGAAGCTTTCTTT.

This clone is a singleton in its sample. This chain uses TRBV7-2 with TRBJ1-1; D is uncertain. V shed 7 bases and J shed 2 bases, with 5 bases lying between them. Germline values: CDR1 SGHTA, CDR2 FQGNSA. The CDR3 has 11 amino acids. The CDR3 loop is CASNTNTEAFF. The DNA of the CDR3 is TGTGCCAGCAACACTAACACTGAAGCTTTCTTT.

A few counts support this clone. The V and J genes are TRBV7-2 and TRBJ1-5; D remains unclear. V was cut by 2 bases and J by 0 bases, with 11 bases left in between. The CDR3 is 16 residues long. In germline, CDR1 is SGHTA, CDR2 FQGNSA. The CDR3 protein is CASSLTYFLSNQPQHF. CDR3 in DNA: TGTGCCAGCAGCTTAACCTATTTTCTTAGCAATCAGCCCCAGCATTTT.

This clone was seen a few times. The CDR3 nucleotides are TGTGCCAGCAGCCGACAGCCGTCCTACGAGCAGTACTTC. Amino acid sequence: CASSRQPSYEQYF. This chain uses TRBV7-3 with TRBJ2-7; weak D call: TRBD1 (5 bases). CDR3 length equals 13 residues. Germline V gene sequence: CDR1 SGHTA, CDR2 FQGTGA. Trimming cost V 5 bases and J 1 base, with 9 bases left between them.

Remarks on this clone: Its ends do not fully match the called genes, so a read error is possible. The gene calls are TRBV18 and TRBJ2-7; D may match TRBD1 or TRBD2 (5 bases each). There are 11 residues in the CDR3. Germline V gene lookup returns CDR1 KGHSH and CDR2 LQKENI. The CDR3 here is CASSLGTDLSF. The CDR3 nucleotides read TGTGCCAGCTCACTAGGGACGGACCTCTCCTTC.

The CDR3 region is CASRYTSPRRLSGANVLTF. The CDR3 bases are TGTGCCAGCAGATATACATCCCCTAGGAGGCTCTCTGGGGCCAACGTCCTGACTTTC. The rearrangement uses TRBV5-6 and TRBJ2-6; the D gene is possibly TRBD2 (5 bases). This CDR3 is built from 19 residues. Germline CDR1 is SGHDT and CDR2 is YYEEEE. V was clipped by 5 bases and J by 0 bases, with 21 bases between them.

The chain employs TRBV4-1 and TRBJ2-3; TRBD2 matches at 10 bases. Germline V lookup: CDR1 MGHRA, CDR2 YSYEKL. Unmatched junction bases numbered 8, after V lost 4 bases and J lost 7 bases. There are 15 residues in the CDR3. CDR3 in amino acids: CASSRPSGGSNTQYF. For the CDR3, the DNA is TGCGCCAGCAGCCGCCCTAGCGGGGGATCCAATACGCAGTATTTT.

The gene calls are TRBV3-1 (or the pseudogene TRBV3-2) and TRBJ2-1; possibly TRBD2 for D (6 bases). The CDR3 covers 17 residues. CDR1 and CDR2 from the germline V gene are LGHDT and YNNKEL (reference sequence). V was clipped by 4 bases and J by 5 bases, with 21 bases between them. The DNA for the CDR3 is TGTGCCAGCAGCCGATCCGGGGAACTCTCGGGGGACAATGAGCAGTTCTTC. Translating gives CASSRSGELSGDNEQFF.

The chain recombines TRBV7-9 with TRBJ2-7; 10 bases line up with TRBD1. Germline lookup yields CDR1 SEHNR and CDR2 FQNEAQ (reference sequence). V shed 3 bases and J 5 bases; nucleotides not matched to a gene: 10. CDR3 length: 16 residues. The CDR3 DNA is TGTGCCAGCAGCTTTGACAGGGGGCGGGAAAAAAACGAGCAGTACTTC. Encoded protein: CASSFDRGREKNEQYF.

This clone was picked up one time. One end of the junction does not line up with germline, which may come from a read error. The CDR3 coding sequence is TGTGCCAGCACTTACCAGGACAGGGGTTCCTACGAGCAGTACTTC. Protein sequence: CASTYQDRGSYEQYF. V usage is TRBV6-2 or TRBV6-3 and J usage is TRBJ2-7; 9 bases align to TRBD1. This CDR3 comprises 15 residues. Germline loops: CDR1 MNHEY, CDR2 SVGEGT.

V is TRBV7-9 and J is TRBJ1-2; the match to TRBD1 covers 8 bases. The V gene end was trimmed by 7 bases and the J gene end by 6 bases; junction bases not matched to a gene: 10. This CDR3 region has 14 residues. Germline loops: CDR1 SEHNR, CDR2 FQNEAQ (reference sequence). In DNA, the CDR3 is TGTGCCAGCAACCGTTTGACGGGACAGGATGGCTACACCTTC. As protein: CASNRLTGQDGYTF.

The chain combines TRBV7-9 with TRBJ2-6; weak D call: TRBD1 (5 bases). The CDR3 has 16 amino acids. CDR1 is SEHNR, CDR2 FQNEAQ, per germline (reference sequence). V was shortened by 11 bases and J by 0 bases, with 17 bases between the two germline ends. The CDR3 DNA follows: TGTGCCCTTACCCATGGGGCACTCTCTGGGGCCAACGTCCTGACTTTC. Translation gives CALTHGALSGANVLTF.

The CDR3, as DNA: TGTGCCAGCAGCCCACCCGGGGTTGGCTACACCTTC. Its protein is CASSPPGVGYTF. This chain connects TRBV4-2 to TRBJ1-2; D unresolved. This CDR3 contains 12 residues. Germline V gene sequence: CDR1 LGHNA, CDR2 YNFKEQ. V was shortened by 4 bases and J by 7 bases, with 10 bases between the two germline ends.